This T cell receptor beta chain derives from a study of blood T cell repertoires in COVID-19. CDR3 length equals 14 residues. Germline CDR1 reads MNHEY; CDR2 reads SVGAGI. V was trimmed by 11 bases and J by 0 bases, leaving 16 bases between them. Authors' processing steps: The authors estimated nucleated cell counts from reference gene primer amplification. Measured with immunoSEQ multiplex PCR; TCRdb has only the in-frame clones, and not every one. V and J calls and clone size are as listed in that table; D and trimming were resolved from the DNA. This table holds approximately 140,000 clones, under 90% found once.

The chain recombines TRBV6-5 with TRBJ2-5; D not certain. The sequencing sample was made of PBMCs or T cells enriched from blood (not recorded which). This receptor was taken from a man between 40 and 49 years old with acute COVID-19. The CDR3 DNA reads TGTGCCTCAACAGACGACGGCTACCAAGAGACCCAGTACTTC. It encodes CASTDDGYQETQYF.